Reported below is one T cell receptor (beta chain). These data belong to a study of blood T cell repertoires in COVID-19. For the study at large: The origin of the acute and convalescent COVID-19 samples was the United States, Italy and Spain. PBMCs, B-cell-depleted T cells, or T cells provided the cDNA or gDNA that made up the material.

The CDR3 extends over 16 amino acids. V shed 5 bases and J shed 3 bases, with 17 bases lying between them. Germline V gives CDR1 SGHVS, CDR2 FQNEAQ. In the original processing: Estimation of nucleated cell counts was performed using reference gene primer amplification. The data were produced by immunoSEQ multiplex PCR, yet TCRdb's version contains in-frame clones alone and is incomplete. The V and J calls and clone size come from that table; D and trimming were worked out from the DNA. Seen here are 53,000 or so clones, approximately 84% observed once, and the top ten hold around 15%. The sequenced sample was peripheral blood. The chain is built from TRBV7-8 and TRBJ2-1, with D tentatively TRBD1 (5 bases). This sequence originates from a human donor in a cohort sampled during active COVID-19. CDR3 coding DNA: TGTGCCAGCAGCGTATTGGACACAAATTTCTACAATGAGCAGTTCTTC. It yields the protein CASSVLDTNFYNEQFF.